These T cell receptor beta chains were read from a single sample in a study of identical twins. TCRdb reprocessed the 5' RACE reads with MiXCR, giving one entry per CDR3 protein. The table lists 200,000 to 250,000 distinct CDR3 sequences, around 6.5% of them singletons. This sample also appeared in a second study, on T cells expressing NK-cell markers.

What was sequenced was CD8+ T cells sorted from blood. The receptors were gathered from a woman aged 18-30 years in good health. Each CDR3 is given with its conserved first and last residue. The D gene is left open where the match is weak. The listing skips clone size in some rows; elsewhere it reads once, few, many or a size class.

v_call,j_call,d_call,clone_size,cdr3_nt,cdr3_aa
TRBV9,TRBJ1-6,-,-,TGTGCCAGCAGCGTAGGAATAAGGACTCCACCCCTCCACTTT,CASSVGIRTPPLHF
TRBV9,TRBJ2-5,-,few,TGTGCCAGCAGCGCGGGACGGACCCAAGAGACCCAGTACTTC,CASSAGRTQETQYF
TRBV5-1,TRBJ2-3,TRBD1,many,TGCGCCAGCAGCTTGACTAGGGGAAGGGGGCCTAAAGATACGCAGTATTTT,CASSLTRGRGPKDTQYF
TRBV12-3/TRBV12-4,TRBJ2-2,-,many,TGTGCCAGCAGTTTTTCGGGATGGAACACCGGGGAGCTGTTTTTT,CASSFSGWNTGELFF
TRBV7-6,TRBJ2-7,-,few,TGTGCCAGCAGCGACAGTATGACTAATATGGACGAGCAGTACTTC,CASSDSMTNMDEQYF
TRBV11-2,TRBJ2-2,-,few,TGTGCCAGCAGTAACAGGGACGGCGGGGAGCTGTTTTTT,CASSNRDGGELFF
TRBV14,TRBJ2-1,TRBD1,-,TGTGCCAGCAGTTACAGGGGGTTAGGGGTCGGTGAGCAGTTCTTC,CASSYRGLGVGEQFF
TRBV20-1,TRBJ1-2,-,-,TGCAGTGCTAGACCGAGGGAGGGGTGGTATCCTGGCTACACCTTC,CSARPREGWYPGYTF
TRBV15,TRBJ2-5,TRBD1,many,TGTGCCACCAGCAGAGGGGACAGTCGAGAGACCCAGTACTTC,CATSRGDSRETQYF
TRBV12-3/TRBV12-4,TRBJ1-1,-,-,TGTGCCAGCAGCCCTCCGGGGGTGGCCACTGAAGCTTTCTTT,CASSPPGVATEAFF
TRBV12-3/TRBV12-4,TRBJ1-1,-,-,TGTGCCAGCAGCCCTTACAAGAACACTGAAGCTTTCTTT,CASSPYKNTEAFF
TRBV5-1,TRBJ2-3,-,many,TGCGCCAGCAGCTTGGCCGACTCCACAGATACGCAGTATTTT,CASSLADSTDTQYF
TRBV9,TRBJ2-6,-,-,TGTGCCAGCAGCCCGAGACCCAGCTCTGGGGCCAACGTCCTGACTTTC,CASSPRPSSGANVLTF
TRBV11-2,TRBJ2-7,-,-,TGTGCCAGCAGCATAGCCACGACACCCCTCGAATTCTACGAGCAGTACTTC,CASSIATTPLEFYEQYF
TRBV4-3,TRBJ2-3,TRBD2,few,TGCGCCAGCAGCCAAGAACCAGCGGGAGGGCCCCTCTCAGATACGCAGTATTTT,CASSQEPAGGPLSDTQYF
TRBV7-6,TRBJ2-7,-,-,TGTGCCAGCAGCGGCGGGTCTTTAAACGAGCAGTACTTC,CASSGGSLNEQYF
TRBV10-2,TRBJ2-7,TRBD2,few,TGCGCCAGCAGTTCGGCGGGGGGGCTGGACGAGCAGTACTTC,CASSSAGGLDEQYF
TRBV18,TRBJ1-4,TRBD1,many,TGTGCCAGCTCACCAACCGACAGGGGAAGTAATGAAAAACTGTTTTTT,CASSPTDRGSNEKLFF
TRBV13,TRBJ2-7,-,few,TGTGCCAGCAGCTCACAGGGCCTCATCTACGAGCAGTACTTC,CASSSQGLIYEQYF
TRBV7-9,TRBJ2-4,-,few,TGTGCCAGCAGCTTTGGACGGGACATTCAGTACTTC,CASSFGRDIQYF
TRBV9,TRBJ2-3,-,-,TGTGCCAGCAGCGTAGCCGACGGACCCAGCACAGATACGCAGTATTTT,CASSVADGPSTDTQYF
TRBV3-1,TRBJ2-2,TRBD1,-,TGTGCCAGCAGCCAAGTCACAACAGGGGGCGGAGACGGGGAGCTGTTTTTT,CASSQVTTGGGDGELFF
TRBV29-1,TRBJ2-1,TRBD1,many,TGCAGCGTTGAAGGGACAGGGGGTCTCTCCTACAATGAGCAGTTCTTC,CSVEGTGGLSYNEQFF
TRBV2,TRBJ2-1,-,-,TGTGCCAGCAGTGAGGTCAATGAGCAGTTCTTC,CASSEVNEQFF
TRBV7-9,TRBJ2-7,-,-,TGTGCCAGCAGCCCTAGCGCCTCCTACGAGCAGTACTTC,CASSPSASYEQYF
TRBV27,TRBJ1-1,TRBD1,few,TGTGCCAGCACCCCAGGGGGCGCGAACACTGAAGCTTTCTTT,CASTPGGANTEAFF
TRBV7-2,TRBJ2-3,TRBD2,-,TGTGCCAGCAGCTTAGGGCGGGAGGGCACAGATACGCAGTATTTT,CASSLGREGTDTQYF
TRBV29-1,TRBJ2-6,-,many,TGCAGCGTTGTTAACCTTCCCCCAACAGGCTCTGGGGCCAACGTCCTGACTTTC,CSVVNLPPTGSGANVLTF
TRBV7-2,TRBJ2-2,-,-,TGTGCCAGCAGCTACAGACTCCATAACACCGGGGAGCTGTTTTTT,CASSYRLHNTGELFF
TRBV6-1,TRBJ1-1,-,-,TGTGCCAGCAGTACCTCCGGGACGGGGAACACTGAAGCTTTCTTT,CASSTSGTGNTEAFF
TRBV6-5,TRBJ1-1,-,-,TGTGCCAGCAGTTACACAGGTGAAGCTTTCTTT,CASSYTGEAFF
TRBV9,TRBJ2-7,-,-,TGTGCCAGCAGCGTAGATTCGATGGGCGCTGTGGACGAGCAGTACTTC,CASSVDSMGAVDEQYF
TRBV12-3/TRBV12-4,TRBJ1-3,-,many,TGTGCCAGCAGTACCCCGGGAGGGGACAACACCATATATTTT,CASSTPGGDNTIYF
TRBV12-3/TRBV12-4,TRBJ2-3,-,few,TGTGCCAGCAGTAGTGGGCGCTATACGCAGTATTTT,CASSSGRYTQYF
TRBV12-3/TRBV12-4,TRBJ2-7,TRBD1,many,TGTGCCAGCAGTTTTGGGACAGGAAACTACGAGCAGTACTTC,CASSFGTGNYEQYF
TRBV2,TRBJ2-7,TRBD2,many,TGTGCCAGCAAGTCGCTAGCGGGGTGGGAGCAGTACTTC,CASKSLAGWEQYF
TRBV7-9,TRBJ2-3,-,many,TGTGCCAGCAGCGGGCTGGGAGTCGGCACAGATACGCAGTATTTT,CASSGLGVGTDTQYF
TRBV30,TRBJ2-7,-,-,TGTGCCTGGAGCTCAGGCCGCCCATCCTACGAGCAGTACTTC,CAWSSGRPSYEQYF
TRBV29-1,TRBJ2-1,-,-,TGCAGCGCAAGCGACGGATACAATGAGCAGTTCTTC,CSASDGYNEQFF
TRBV6-4,TRBJ2-1,-,-,TGTGCCAGCAGTCCCGGTGTGGGGTCCTACAATGAGCAGTTCTTC,CASSPGVGSYNEQFF
TRBV4-3,TRBJ2-6,-,medium-sized,TGCGCCAGCAGCCAGGGGGCGGACTCTGGGGCCAACGTCCTGACTTTC,CASSQGADSGANVLTF
TRBV11-2,TRBJ2-5,-,few,TGTGCCAGCAGCTTAGATTCTGTGGGCCAGTACTTC,CASSLDSVGQYF
TRBV7-9,TRBJ1-2,-,many,TGTGCCAGCAGCGCCGCCTTCGGCTATGGCTACACCTTC,CASSAAFGYGYTF
TRBV12-3/TRBV12-4,TRBJ2-7,-,-,TGTGCCAGCAGTTCCCCCGCCACAGTTGTTGGGGGGTCCTACGAGCAGTACTTC,CASSSPATVVGGSYEQYF
TRBV5-4,TRBJ2-4,-,-,TGTGCCAGCAGCTTGGGAGAGGAAAACATTCAGTACTTC,CASSLGEENIQYF
TRBV29-1,TRBJ1-2,TRBD1,few,TGCAGCGCCCGAACTGACAGGGGATCCTATGGCTACACCTTC,CSARTDRGSYGYTF
TRBV5-1,TRBJ1-4,TRBD1,few,TGCGCCAGCAGCTTGGCAGGGGGCGCCGATGAAAAACTGTTTTTT,CASSLAGGADEKLFF
TRBV19,TRBJ2-7,-,few,TGTGCCAGTAGTATAGGCGGGGGACACCTCTACGAGCAGTACTTC,CASSIGGGHLYEQYF
TRBV2,TRBJ2-1,TRBD2,-,TGTGCCAGCAGTGATCAAGCGGGAGTTGCCCACAATGAGCAGTTCTTC,CASSDQAGVAHNEQFF
TRBV24-1,TRBJ1-1,-,few,TGTGCCAACCAGTCAGGGACTGAAGCTTTCTTT,CANQSGTEAFF
TRBV15,TRBJ2-1,-,many,TGTGCCACCAGCCCCGTCCCGAATGAGCAGTTCTTC,CATSPVPNEQFF
TRBV9,TRBJ1-5,-,few,TGTGCCAGCAGCGTAGGGGGGCTCGGTCAGCCCCAGCATTTT,CASSVGGLGQPQHF
TRBV12-3/TRBV12-4,TRBJ1-3,-,-,TGTGCCAGCAGCCACCCTGGAGGGACTGGAAACACCATATATTTT,CASSHPGGTGNTIYF
TRBV7-2,TRBJ1-2,-,few,TGTGCCAGCAGCCCAATAACCTCCGGTGTTTTCACCTTC,CASSPITSGVFTF
TRBV15,TRBJ1-4,-,few,TGTGCCACCAGCAGAGACCAGGGGTTGGAGGAAAAACTGTTTTTT,CATSRDQGLEEKLFF
TRBV15,TRBJ1-1,-,-,TGTGCCACCAGCAGAGCCGACAGGATCACTGAAGCTTTCTTT,CATSRADRITEAFF
TRBV25-1,TRBJ1-1,-,few,TGTGCCAGCAGTGAATGGGGCAGCCGCGGCTATCATGAAGCTTTCTTT,CASSEWGSRGYHEAFF